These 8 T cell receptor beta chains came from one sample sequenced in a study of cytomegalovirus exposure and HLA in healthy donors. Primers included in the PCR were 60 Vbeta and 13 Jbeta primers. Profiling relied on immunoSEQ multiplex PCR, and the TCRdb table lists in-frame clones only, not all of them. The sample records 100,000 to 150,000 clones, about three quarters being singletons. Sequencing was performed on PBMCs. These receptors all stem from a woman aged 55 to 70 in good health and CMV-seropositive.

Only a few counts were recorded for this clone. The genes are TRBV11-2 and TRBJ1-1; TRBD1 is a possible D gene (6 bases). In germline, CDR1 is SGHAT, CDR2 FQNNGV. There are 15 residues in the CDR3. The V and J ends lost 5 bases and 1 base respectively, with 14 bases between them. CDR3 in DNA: TGTGCCAGCAGCCCCCAGGGGATCGCGAACACTGAAGCTTTCTTT. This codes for CASSPQGIANTEAFF.

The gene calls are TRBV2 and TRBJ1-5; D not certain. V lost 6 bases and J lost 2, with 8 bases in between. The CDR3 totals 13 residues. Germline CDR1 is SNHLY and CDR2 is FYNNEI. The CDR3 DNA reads TGTGCCAGCAGGTGGGAGGGCAATCAGCCCCAGCATTTT. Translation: CASRWEGNQPQHF.

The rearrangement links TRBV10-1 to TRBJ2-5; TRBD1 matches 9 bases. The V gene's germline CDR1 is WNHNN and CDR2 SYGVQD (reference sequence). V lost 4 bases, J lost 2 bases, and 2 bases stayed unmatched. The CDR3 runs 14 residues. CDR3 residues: CASSGGTGQETQYF. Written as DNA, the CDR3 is TGCGCCAGCAGTGGAGGGACAGGGCAAGAGACCCAGTACTTC.

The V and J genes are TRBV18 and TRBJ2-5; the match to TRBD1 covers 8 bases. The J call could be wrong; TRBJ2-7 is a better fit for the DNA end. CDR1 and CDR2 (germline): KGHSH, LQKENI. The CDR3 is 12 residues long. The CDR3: CASSGQGYEQYF. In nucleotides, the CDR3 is TGTGCCAGCTCAGGACAGGGATACGAGCAGTACTTC.

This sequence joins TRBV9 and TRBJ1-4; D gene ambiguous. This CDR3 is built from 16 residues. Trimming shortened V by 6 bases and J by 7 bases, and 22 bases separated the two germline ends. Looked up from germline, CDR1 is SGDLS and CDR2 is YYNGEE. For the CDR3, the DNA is TGTGCCAGCAACGAAAACGGCGGTTCCTTCGGTGAAAAACTGTTTTTT. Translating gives CASNENGGSFGEKLFF.

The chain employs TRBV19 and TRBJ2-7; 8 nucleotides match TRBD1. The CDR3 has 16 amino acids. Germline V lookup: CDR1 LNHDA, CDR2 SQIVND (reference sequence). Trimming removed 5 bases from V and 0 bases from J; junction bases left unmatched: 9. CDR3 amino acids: CASSPTGTGDSYEQYF. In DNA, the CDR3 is TGTGCCAGTAGTCCGACCGGGACAGGCGACTCCTACGAGCAGTACTTC.

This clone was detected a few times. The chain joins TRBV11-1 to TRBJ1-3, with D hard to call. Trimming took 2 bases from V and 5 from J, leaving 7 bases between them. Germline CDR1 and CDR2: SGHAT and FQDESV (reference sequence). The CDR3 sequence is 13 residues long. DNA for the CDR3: TGTGCCAGCAGCTTATTGGGCCGAAACACCATATATTTT. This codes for CASSLLGRNTIYF.

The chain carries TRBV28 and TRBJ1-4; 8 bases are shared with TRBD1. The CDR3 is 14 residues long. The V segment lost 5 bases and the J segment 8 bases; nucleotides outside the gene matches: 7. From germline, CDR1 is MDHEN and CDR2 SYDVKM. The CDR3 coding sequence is TGTGCCAGCAGTCTTACAGGGGGTGCGGAAAAACTGTTTTTT. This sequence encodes CASSLTGGAEKLFF.